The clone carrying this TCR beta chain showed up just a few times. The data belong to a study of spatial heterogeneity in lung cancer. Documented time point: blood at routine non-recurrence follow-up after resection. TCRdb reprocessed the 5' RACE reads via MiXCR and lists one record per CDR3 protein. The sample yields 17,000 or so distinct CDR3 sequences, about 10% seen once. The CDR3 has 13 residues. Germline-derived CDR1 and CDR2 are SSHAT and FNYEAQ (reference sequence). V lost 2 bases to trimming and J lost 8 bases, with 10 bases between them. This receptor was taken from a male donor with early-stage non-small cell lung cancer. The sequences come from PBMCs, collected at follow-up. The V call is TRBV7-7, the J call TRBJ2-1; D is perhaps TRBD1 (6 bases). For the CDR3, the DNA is TGTGCCAGCAGCTTATCCAACAGGGATGAGCAGTTCTTC. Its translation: CASSLSNRDEQFF.